The 30 T cell receptor beta chains presented below share a single source sample, sequenced in a study of blood T cell repertoires in COVID-19. This table comes from immunoSEQ multiplex PCR, and its TCRdb copy is limited to in-frame clones, with some not included. In the table there are 330,000 or so clones, around nine tenths of which are singletons. The specimen sequenced was peripheral blood. These receptors were taken from a woman between 55 and 75 years old with COVID-19, enrolled during active disease.

The gene calls are TRBV12-3 or TRBV12-4 and TRBJ2-7, with D perhaps matching TRBD1 (6 bases). With 4 bases removed from V and 6 bases from J, the gap between germline ends came to 13 bases. This CDR3 has 13 residues. In nucleotides, the CDR3 is TGTGCCAGCAGTTATAGCTGGGGGCGCGAGCAGTACTTC. Amino acid sequence: CASSYSWGREQYF.

The CDR3 reads CASSPRGGPNEKLFF. CDR3 nucleotides: TGTGCCAGCTCACCACGGGGGGGCCCTAATGAAAAACTGTTTTTT. The rearrangement joins TRBV18 to TRBJ1-4; possible D gene TRBD1, 6 bases. Trimming left V 1 base short and J 3 bases short, with 9 bases between. This CDR3 region has 15 residues. CDR1 is KGHSH, CDR2 LQKENI, per germline.

V and J are TRBV11-2 and TRBJ1-2; TRBD1 matches 11 bases. The CDR3 extends over 17 amino acids. Germline V gives CDR1 SGHAT, CDR2 FQNNGV. Losses at the gene ends were 3 bases for V and 4 bases for J; bases not matched to a gene: 10. The CDR3 DNA sequence: TGTGCCAGCAGCTTTACTGGACAGGGGGCCTCGGGCTATGGCTACACCTTC. It encodes CASSFTGQGASGYGYTF.

The chain carries TRBV7-8 and TRBJ1-5; perhaps TRBD1 as D (6 bases). The CDR3 covers 15 residues. The V gene lost 1 base and the J gene lost 4 bases, with 11 bases spanning the gap. Germline CDR1 is SGHVS and CDR2 is FQNEAQ. CDR3: CASSLGGTLNQPQHF. CDR3 DNA: TGTGCCAGCAGCTTAGGGGGGACACTTAATCAGCCCCAGCATTTT.

V is TRBV11-2 and J is TRBJ2-1; 11 bases align to TRBD2. Germline CDR1 and CDR2: SGHAT and FQNNGV. The J segment lost 7 bases and the V segment lost 4 bases, leaving 9 bases of the junction unmatched. The CDR3 extends over 16 amino acids. For the CDR3, the DNA is TGTGCCAGCAGCTACCTGACTAGCGGGGCGTTGAATGAGCAGTTCTTC. As protein: CASSYLTSGALNEQFF.

The chain links TRBV6-6 to TRBJ1-2; D not certain. Trimming removed 9 bases from V and 5 bases from J, with 13 bases in between. Germline V gene lookup returns CDR1 MNHNY and CDR2 SVGAGI (reference sequence). The CDR3 totals 12 residues. The CDR3 sequence: CASSPGRYGYTF. For the CDR3, the DNA is TGTGCCAGTTCACCGGGAAGATATGGCTACACCTTC.

V is TRBV11-1 and J is TRBJ2-5, with 8 positions matching TRBD2. With V trimmed by 1 base and J by 5 bases, 3 bases remained unmatched. Germline V gene lookup returns CDR1 SGHAT and CDR2 FQDESV (reference sequence). CDR3 length: 14 amino acids. The CDR3 region is CASSLGTSRETQYF. As DNA, the CDR3 is TGTGCCAGCAGCTTAGGGACTAGCAGGGAGACCCAGTACTTC.

This clone was found a few times. This CDR3 is CASSGLQGPNRGEAFF. Written as DNA, the CDR3 is TGTGCCAGCAGTGGATTACAGGGGCCGAATCGTGGTGAAGCTTTCTTT. The V and J genes are TRBV6-1 and TRBJ1-1, with 7 bases matching TRBD1. Looked up from germline, CDR1 is MNHNS and CDR2 is SASEGT. The CDR3 extends over 16 amino acids. V lost 4 bases to trimming and J lost 7 bases; unmatched junction nucleotides: 15.

The chain recombines TRBV5-6 with TRBJ1-3, with D maybe TRBD1 (5 bases). The germline gives CDR1 SGHDT, CDR2 YYEEEE. The V end was cut by 1 base, the J end by 2 bases, with 7 bases between. This CDR3 comprises 14 residues. CDR3 sequence (DNA): TGTGCCAGCAGCTTGTGGGGGGCTGGAAACACCATATATTTT. The encoded protein is CASSLWGAGNTIYF.

This chain uses TRBV19 with TRBJ1-2; 8 bases are a match to TRBD1. The J segment lost 2 bases and the V segment lost 5 bases, leaving 7 bases of the junction unmatched. Per the germline V gene, CDR1 is LNHDA and CDR2 is SQIVND (reference sequence). This CDR3 has 15 residues. CDR3 coding DNA: TGTGCCAGTAGTTCCGGACAGGGTCCCAACTATGGCTACACCTTC. This translates into CASSSGQGPNYGYTF.

V usage is TRBV5-1 and J usage is TRBJ1-1, with D possibly being TRBD1 (6 bases). The V and J ends lost 4 bases and 4 bases respectively, with 14 bases between them. The CDR3 has 14 residues. The germline V gene encodes CDR1 SGHRS and CDR2 YFSETQ. The chain's CDR3 is CASSAAGGVTEAFF. DNA for the CDR3: TGCGCCAGCAGCGCAGCGGGGGGCGTCACTGAAGCTTTCTTT.

J is TRBJ2-5 and V is TRBV5-4; TRBD2 agrees at 12 bases. In germline, CDR1 is SGHNT, CDR2 YYREEE (reference sequence). Trimming removed 2 bases from V and 3 bases from J; junction bases left unmatched: 8. This CDR3 is built from 17 residues. CDR3 in amino acids: CASSFLGLAGIKETQYF. As DNA, the CDR3 is TGTGCCAGCAGCTTCCTAGGACTAGCGGGGATTAAAGAGACCCAGTACTTC.

This chain uses TRBV18 with TRBJ1-2, with 7 bases aligning to TRBD1. The CDR3 has 15 amino acids. The V gene's germline CDR1 is KGHSH and CDR2 LQKENI. V was pared by 2 bases and J by 3 bases, with 6 bases of the junction left unmatched. Written as DNA, the CDR3 is TGTGCCAGCTCACCAGGGAGAGGGGGCGACTATGGCTACACCTTC. The encoded protein is CASSPGRGGDYGYTF.

This chain links TRBV7-3 with TRBJ2-1; 14 nucleotides agree with TRBD2. The CDR3 extends over 15 amino acids. CDR1 and CDR2 (germline): SGHTA, FQGTGA. Trimming took 4 bases from V and 8 from J; bases not matched to a gene: 4. The CDR3 loop reads CASSSPGLAGDEQFF. CDR3 sequence (DNA): TGTGCCAGCAGCTCTCCGGGACTAGCGGGGGATGAGCAGTTCTTC.

The rearrangement uses TRBV12-3 or TRBV12-4 and TRBJ2-5; no clear D gene. The CDR3 extends over 13 amino acids. The V end was cut by 3 bases, the J end by 2 bases, with 7 bases between. The CDR3 DNA reads TGTGCCAGCAGTTTGTTCCTACAAGAGACCCAGTACTTC. Residues: CASSLFLQETQYF.

This sequence joins TRBV7-2 and TRBJ2-7; a weak D match, TRBD2 (7 bases). The CDR3 runs 16 residues. V shed 1 base and J shed 1 base, with 14 bases lying between them. Germline V gives CDR1 SGHTA, CDR2 FQGNSA. The CDR3 DNA sequence: TGTGCCAGCAGCTTAGGGGGGGGGCAGTGGTCCTACGAGCAGTACTTC. Amino acid sequence: CASSLGGGQWSYEQYF.

This chain connects TRBV11-3 to TRBJ2-7; D possibly corresponds to TRBD2 (5 bases). This CDR3 is 14 amino acids long. V lost 6 bases to trimming and J lost 5 bases, with 17 bases between them. The germline V gene encodes CDR1 SGHNT and CDR2 YENEEA. CDR3 residues: CASSTTRAGDEQYF. In nucleotides, the CDR3 is TGTGCCAGCAGTACAACGAGGGCTGGGGACGAGCAGTACTTC.

This rearrangement joins TRBV11-2 to TRBJ2-1; D is possibly TRBD1 (6 bases). The germline V and J ends were trimmed by 4 bases and 9 bases, with 16 bases remaining between them. This CDR3 spans 14 amino acids. Germline values: CDR1 SGHAT, CDR2 FQNNGV. CDR3 coding DNA: TGTGCCAGCAGCTCCATCGGGACATTGGGTGAGCAGTTCTTC. Translation: CASSSIGTLGEQFF.

V usage is TRBV9 and J usage is TRBJ2-3; D may be TRBD1 (6 bases). CDR1 is SGDLS, CDR2 YYNGEE, per germline. The V gene lost 0 bases and the J gene lost 1 base, with 12 bases spanning the gap. The CDR3 is 16 amino acids. In DNA form, the CDR3 reads TGTGCCAGCAGCGTAGCTACGACAGGTCGCACAGATACGCAGTATTTT. It yields the protein CASSVATTGRTDTQYF.

V usage is TRBV6-5 and J usage is TRBJ1-2; D is uncertain. The CDR3 is 15 residues long. V lost 6 bases, J lost 0 bases, and 14 bases lay in between. Per germline, CDR1 MNHEY and CDR2 SVGAGI. The CDR3 protein is CASSGVDRANYGYTF. CDR3 in DNA: TGTGCCAGCAGCGGGGTTGATCGAGCTAACTATGGCTACACCTTC.

The V call is TRBV5-1, the J call TRBJ2-1; D call uncertain. V shed 4 bases and J shed 8 bases, with 19 bases lying between them. Germline V CDR1 and CDR2: SGHRS, YFSETQ. The CDR3 has 15 amino acids. The CDR3 sequence is CASSHAPPGLYEQFF. As DNA, the CDR3 is TGCGCCAGCAGCCATGCGCCCCCGGGTCTTTATGAGCAGTTCTTC.

This clone showed up just once. The chain couples TRBV28 to TRBJ1-2; 9 positions agree with TRBD1. The CDR3 extends over 17 amino acids. Trimming took 3 bases from V and 5 from J; bases not matched to a gene: 13. Germline V gene data show CDR1 as MDHEN and CDR2 as SYDVKM. The CDR3: CASSFQTGGGVLYGYTF. CDR3 DNA: TGTGCCAGCAGTTTTCAGACAGGGGGTGGAGTACTTTATGGCTACACCTTC.

The chain has TRBV7-9 and TRBJ1-5; weak D call: TRBD1 (5 bases). There are 16 residues in the CDR3. Trimming removed 0 bases at V and 2 bases at J, with 11 bases between. Germline loops: CDR1 SEHNR, CDR2 FQNEAQ (reference sequence). The CDR3 bases are TGTGCCAGCAGCTTAGCGGGAGGGGAGGGCAATCAGCCCCAGCATTTT. Its translation: CASSLAGGEGNQPQHF.

CDR3 sequence reads: CASSYTGLGTEAFF. CDR3 DNA sequence: TGTGCCAGCAGCTACACAGGGCTGGGCACTGAAGCTTTCTTT. The gene calls are TRBV7-3 and TRBJ1-1, with a weak D call TRBD1 (6 bases). Trimming left V 4 bases short and J 4 bases short, with 13 bases between. CDR1 and CDR2 from the germline V gene are SGHTA and FQGTGA. The CDR3 consists of 14 residues.

A single count supports this clone. The V gene is TRBV3-1 (or the pseudogene TRBV3-2), the J gene TRBJ1-2, with D perhaps TRBD1 (5 bases). Germline V CDR1 and CDR2: LGHDT, YNNKEL (reference sequence). Trimming pared 4 bases from V and 4 bases from J, leaving 10 bases between. The CDR3 extends over 13 amino acids. This CDR3 is CASSLGGVYGYTF. Written as DNA, the CDR3 is TGTGCCAGCAGCCTCGGGGGGGTCTATGGCTACACCTTC.

The sample holds one count of this clone. This rearrangement joins TRBV6-6 to TRBJ1-1; TRBD1 aligns across 9 bases. CDR1 is MNHNY and CDR2 is SVGAGI in the germline V gene (reference sequence). CDR3 size: 16 residues. The V gene end was trimmed by 7 bases and the J gene end by 4 bases; junction bases not matched to a gene: 13. The CDR3 nucleotides read TGTGCCAGCACCGAAACACGGGCGACAGGGGGCACTGAAGCTTTCTTT. Its translation is CASTETRATGGTEAFF.

The V and J genes are TRBV15 and TRBJ1-5; the D gene is possibly TRBD1 (5 bases). This CDR3 region has 15 residues. Germline lookup yields CDR1 LNHNV and CDR2 YYDKDF (reference sequence). The germline V and J ends were trimmed by 0 bases and 4 bases, with 10 bases remaining between them. The CDR3 nucleotides are TGTGCCACCAGCAGAGAGGGGCAGTGGAATCAGCCCCAGCATTTT. Its translation: CATSREGQWNQPQHF. Filled out from reference TRBV15 and TRBJ1-5, the complete variable domain reads DAMVIQNPRYQVTQFGKPVTLSCSQTLNHNVMYWYQQKSSQAPKLLFHYYDKDFNNEADTPDNFQSRRPNTSFCFLDIRSPGLGDTAMYLCATSREGQWNQPQHFGDGTRLSIL.

The chain recombines TRBV5-1 with TRBJ1-2; 7 nucleotides match TRBD1. The CDR3 consists of 16 residues. Germline V lookup: CDR1 SGHRS, CDR2 YFSETQ. Germline trimming cut 4 bases from V and 7 bases from J; bases unmatched to any gene: 16. CDR3 DNA: TGCGCCAGCAGCGCACACGCCGGGACCAACAGGGGTGGCTACACCTTC. Translation gives CASSAHAGTNRGGYTF. Variable domain in full (rest from reference TRBV5-1 and TRBJ1-2): KAGVTQTPRYLIKTRGQQVTLSCSPISGHRSVSWYQQTPGQGLQFLFEYFSETQRNKGNFPGRFSGRQFSNSRSEMNVSTLELGDSALYLCASSAHAGTNRGGYTFGSGTRLTVV.

V gene TRBV6-5 combines with J gene TRBJ2-7, with 9 positions matching TRBD1. The CDR3 is made up of 14 amino acids. CDR1 is MNHEY, CDR2 SVGAGI, per germline. V lost 7 bases, J lost 5 bases, and 9 bases stayed unmatched. DNA of the CDR3: TGTGCCAGCAAGATGGGGACAGGGTACCACGAGCAGTACTTC. Translating gives CASKMGTGYHEQYF.

This chain connects TRBV10-3 to TRBJ1-2; the D gene is possibly TRBD1 (6 bases). Looked up from germline, CDR1 is ENHRY and CDR2 is SYGVKD. Trimming left V 5 bases short and J 0 bases short, with 10 bases between. The CDR3 consists of 14 residues. CDR3 nucleotide sequence: TGTGCCATCAGTAGGGACACCTCTAACTATGGCTACACCTTC. This sequence encodes CAISRDTSNYGYTF.